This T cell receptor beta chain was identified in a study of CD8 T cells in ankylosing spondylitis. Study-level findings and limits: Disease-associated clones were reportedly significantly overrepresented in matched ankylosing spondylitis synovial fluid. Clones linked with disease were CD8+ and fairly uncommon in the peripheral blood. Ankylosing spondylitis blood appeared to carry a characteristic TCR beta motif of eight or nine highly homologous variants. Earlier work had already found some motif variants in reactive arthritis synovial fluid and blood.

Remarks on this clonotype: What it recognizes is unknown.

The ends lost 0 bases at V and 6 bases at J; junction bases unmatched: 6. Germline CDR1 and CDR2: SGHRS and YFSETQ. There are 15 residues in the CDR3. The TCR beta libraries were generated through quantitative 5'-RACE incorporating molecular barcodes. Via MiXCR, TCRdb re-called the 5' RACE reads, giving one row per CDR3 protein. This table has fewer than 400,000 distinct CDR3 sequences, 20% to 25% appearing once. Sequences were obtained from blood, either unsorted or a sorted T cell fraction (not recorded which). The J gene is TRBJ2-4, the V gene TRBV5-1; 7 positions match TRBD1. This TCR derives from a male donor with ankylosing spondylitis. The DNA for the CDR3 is TGCGCCAGCAGCTTGGAGCCAGGGGGAGTAAACATTCAGTACTTC. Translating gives CASSLEPGGVNIQYF.